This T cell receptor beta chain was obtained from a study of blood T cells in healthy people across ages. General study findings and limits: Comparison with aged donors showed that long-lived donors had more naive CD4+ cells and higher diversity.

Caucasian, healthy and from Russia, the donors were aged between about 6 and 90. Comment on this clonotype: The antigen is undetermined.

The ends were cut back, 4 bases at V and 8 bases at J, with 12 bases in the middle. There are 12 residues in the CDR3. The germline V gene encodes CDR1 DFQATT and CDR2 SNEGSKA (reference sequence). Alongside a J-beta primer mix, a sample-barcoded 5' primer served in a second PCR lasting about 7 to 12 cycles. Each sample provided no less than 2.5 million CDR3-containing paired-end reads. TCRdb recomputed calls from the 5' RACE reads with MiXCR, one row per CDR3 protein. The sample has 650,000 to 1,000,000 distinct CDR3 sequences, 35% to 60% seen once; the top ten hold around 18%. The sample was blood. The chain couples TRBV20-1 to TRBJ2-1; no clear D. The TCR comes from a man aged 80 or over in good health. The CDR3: CSATGRIDEQFF. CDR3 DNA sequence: TGCAGTGCTACTGGCCGCATCGATGAGCAGTTCTTC.